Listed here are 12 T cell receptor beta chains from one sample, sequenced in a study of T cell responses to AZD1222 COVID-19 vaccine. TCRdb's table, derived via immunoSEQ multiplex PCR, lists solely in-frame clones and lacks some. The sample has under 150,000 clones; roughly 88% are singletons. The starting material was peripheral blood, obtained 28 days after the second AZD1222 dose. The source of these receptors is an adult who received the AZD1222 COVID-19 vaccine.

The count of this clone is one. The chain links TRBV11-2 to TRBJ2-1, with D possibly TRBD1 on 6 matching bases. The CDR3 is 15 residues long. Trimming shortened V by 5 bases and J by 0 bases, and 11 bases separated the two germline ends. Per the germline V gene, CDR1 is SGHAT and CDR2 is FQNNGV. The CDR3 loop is CASSGGQISYNEQFF. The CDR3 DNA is TGTGCCAGCAGCGGAGGACAGATCTCCTACAATGAGCAGTTCTTC.

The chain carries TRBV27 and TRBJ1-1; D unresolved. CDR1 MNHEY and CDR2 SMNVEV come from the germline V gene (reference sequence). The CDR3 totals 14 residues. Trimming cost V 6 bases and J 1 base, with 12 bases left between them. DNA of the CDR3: TGTGCCAGCAGGTGGAGTACGGGGAACACTGAAGCTTTCTTT. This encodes CASRWSTGNTEAFF.

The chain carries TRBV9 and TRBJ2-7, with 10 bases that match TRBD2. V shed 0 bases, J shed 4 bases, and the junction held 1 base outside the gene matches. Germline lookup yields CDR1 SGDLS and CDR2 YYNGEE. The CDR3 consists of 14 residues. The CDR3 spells CASSVGLAGYEQYF. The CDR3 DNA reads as TGTGCCAGCAGCGTAGGACTAGCGGGTTACGAGCAGTACTTC.

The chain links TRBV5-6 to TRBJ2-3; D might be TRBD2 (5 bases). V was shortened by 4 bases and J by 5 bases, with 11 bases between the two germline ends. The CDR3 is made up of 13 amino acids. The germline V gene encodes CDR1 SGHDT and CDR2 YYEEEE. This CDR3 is CASSPDAGDTQYF. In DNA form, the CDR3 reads TGTGCCAGCAGCCCGGACGCGGGAGATACGCAGTATTTT. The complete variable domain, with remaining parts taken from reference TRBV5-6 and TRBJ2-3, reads DAGVTQSPTHLIKTRGQQVTLRCSPKSGHDTVSWYQQALGQGPQFIFQYYEEEERQRGNFPDRFSGHQFPNYSSELNVNALLLGDSALYLCASSPDAGDTQYFGPGTRLTVL.

The CDR3 DNA is TGTGCCAGCAGCCAAGCAACGGTATCACCCCTCCACTTT. Translation gives CASSQATVSPLHF. This chain links TRBV14 with TRBJ1-6; D ambiguous. From germline, CDR1 is SGHDN and CDR2 FVKESK. V lost 1 base, J lost 10 bases, and 8 bases lay in between. The CDR3 loop spans 13 amino acids.

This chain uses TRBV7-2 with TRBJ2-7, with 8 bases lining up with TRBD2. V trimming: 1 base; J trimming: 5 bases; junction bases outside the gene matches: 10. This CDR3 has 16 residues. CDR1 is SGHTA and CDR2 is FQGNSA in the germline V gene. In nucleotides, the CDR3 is TGTGCCAGCAGCTTAGGTTTATCCAGCGGGAGTAACGAGCAGTACTTC. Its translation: CASSLGLSSGSNEQYF.

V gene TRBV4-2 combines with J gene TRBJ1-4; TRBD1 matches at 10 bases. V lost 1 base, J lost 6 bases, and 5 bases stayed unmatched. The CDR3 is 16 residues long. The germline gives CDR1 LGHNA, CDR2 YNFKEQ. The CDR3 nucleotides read TGTGCCAGCAGCCAAGGGACAGGGGGGGGTTATGAAAAACTGTTTTTT. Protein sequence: CASSQGTGGGYEKLFF.

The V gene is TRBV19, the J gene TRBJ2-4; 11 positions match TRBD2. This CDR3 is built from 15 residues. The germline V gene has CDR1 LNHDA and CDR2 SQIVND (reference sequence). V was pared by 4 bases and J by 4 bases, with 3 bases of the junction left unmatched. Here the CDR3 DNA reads TGTGCCAGTAGTAAGGTAGCGGGAGGGAAAAACATTCAGTACTTC. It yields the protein CASSKVAGGKNIQYF.

CDR3 in amino acids: CASSSRLNSPLHF. The CDR3 DNA reads as TGTGCCAGCAGCTCCCGATTAAATTCACCCCTCCACTTT. The V call is TRBV14, the J call TRBJ1-6; D remains ambiguous. The ends were cut back, 5 bases at V and 7 bases at J, with 9 bases in the middle. The length of the CDR3 is 13 residues. Germline V CDR1 and CDR2: SGHDN, FVKESK.

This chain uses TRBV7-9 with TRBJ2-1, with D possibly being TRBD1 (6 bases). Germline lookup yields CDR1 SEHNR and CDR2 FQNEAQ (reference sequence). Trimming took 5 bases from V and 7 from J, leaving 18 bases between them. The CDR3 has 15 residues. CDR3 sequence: CASSPQGNDRNEQFF. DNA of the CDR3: TGTGCCAGCAGCCCACAGGGTAACGATCGGAATGAGCAGTTCTTC.

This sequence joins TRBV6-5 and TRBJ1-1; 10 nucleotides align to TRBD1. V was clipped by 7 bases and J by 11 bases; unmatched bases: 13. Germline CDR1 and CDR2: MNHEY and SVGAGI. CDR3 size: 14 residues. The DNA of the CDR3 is TGTGCCAGCATCACGGGACAGGGGTCGGGGTTGGCTTTCTTT. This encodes CASITGQGSGLAFF.

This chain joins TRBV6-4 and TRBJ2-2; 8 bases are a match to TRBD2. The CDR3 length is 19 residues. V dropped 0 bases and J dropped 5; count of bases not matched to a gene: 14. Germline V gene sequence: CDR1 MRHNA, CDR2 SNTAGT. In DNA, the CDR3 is TGTGCCAGCAGTGACTCCCCTCGAATGGCTAGCGGGTCGACCGGGGAGCTGTTTTTT. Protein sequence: CASSDSPRMASGSTGELFF.